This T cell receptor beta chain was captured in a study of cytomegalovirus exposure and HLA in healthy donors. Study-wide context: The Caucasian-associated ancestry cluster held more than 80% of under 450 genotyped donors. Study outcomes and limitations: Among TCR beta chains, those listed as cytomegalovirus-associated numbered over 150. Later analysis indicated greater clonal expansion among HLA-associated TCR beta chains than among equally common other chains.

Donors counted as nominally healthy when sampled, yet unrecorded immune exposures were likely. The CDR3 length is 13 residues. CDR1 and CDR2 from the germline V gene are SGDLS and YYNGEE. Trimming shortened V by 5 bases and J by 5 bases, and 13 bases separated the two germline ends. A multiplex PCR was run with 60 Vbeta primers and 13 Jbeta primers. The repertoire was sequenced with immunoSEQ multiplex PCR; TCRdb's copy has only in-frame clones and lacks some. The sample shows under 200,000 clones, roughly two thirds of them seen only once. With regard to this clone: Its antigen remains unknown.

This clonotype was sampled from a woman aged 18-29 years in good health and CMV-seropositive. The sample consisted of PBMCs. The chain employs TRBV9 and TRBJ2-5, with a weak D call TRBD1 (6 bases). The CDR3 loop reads CASRPTGSETQYF. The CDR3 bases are TGTGCCAGCAGACCGACAGGATCGGAGACCCAGTACTTC.